This passage covers 9 T cell receptor beta chains from one sample sequenced in a study of beta chain features in type 1 diabetes. The study reverse transcribed the entire isolated RNA, so it sequenced expressed TCRB transcripts. Some clones are missing from TCRdb's copy, which holds only in-frame ones; the method was immunoSEQ multiplex PCR. The data hold over 100,000 clones, with roughly 40% observed a single time. The sample was stem cell memory CD4+ T cells from blood. Every receptor here comes from a woman in her late teens or twenties in good health.

The chain recombines TRBV9 with TRBJ2-1, with D perhaps matching TRBD1 (5 bases). The CDR3 has 15 amino acids. With 1 base removed from V and 9 bases from J, the gap between germline ends came to 17 bases. CDR1 and CDR2 from the germline V gene are SGDLS and YYNGEE. The CDR3 DNA reads as TGTGCCAGCAGCGTAAGGCAGGGAAGGGAAGGTGAGCAGTTCTTC. This gives the protein CASSVRQGREGEQFF. Combining the CDR3 with reference TRBV9 and TRBJ2-1 gives the whole variable domain DSGVTQTPKHLITATGQRVTLRCSPRSGDLSVYWYQQSLDQGLQFLIQYYNGEERAKGNILERFSAQQFPDLHSELNLSSLELGDSALYFCASSVRQGREGEQFFGPGTRLTVL.

The V call is TRBV5-1, the J call TRBJ2-1; 9 bases line up with TRBD2. From germline, CDR1 is SGHRS and CDR2 YFSETQ. The CDR3 is 16 amino acids. The V gene end was trimmed by 4 bases and the J gene end by 7 bases; junction bases not matched to a gene: 12. The CDR3, as DNA: TGCGCCAGCAGCCGAGCTAGCGGGAACTTCTTAAATGAGCAGTTCTTC. Translation gives CASSRASGNFLNEQFF.

This rearrangement joins TRBV7-9 to TRBJ1-1; D is possibly TRBD1 (6 bases). V dropped 6 bases and J dropped 5 bases, with 16 bases sitting between them. In germline, CDR1 is SEHNR, CDR2 FQNEAQ (reference sequence). The CDR3 extends over 14 amino acids. CDR3 DNA sequence: TGTGCCAGCAGTTCTACAGGGTGGGATACTGAAGCTTTCTTT. Residues: CASSSTGWDTEAFF.

V usage is TRBV21-1 and J usage is TRBJ2-7; TRBD1 is taken as the D call from the table, unchecked against the DNA. TRBV21-1 is termed a pseudogene. The CDR3 contains 16 residues. The CDR3 bases are TGTGCCAGCAGCAAAGCGAGACAGCGAGATTCCTACGAGCAGTACTTC. Translating gives CASSKARQRDSYEQYF.

This clone has a handful of counts. The V call is TRBV19, the J call TRBJ1-1, with D unresolved. There are 15 residues in the CDR3. The germline CDR1 and CDR2 sequences are LNHDA and SQIVND (reference sequence). V dropped 1 base and J dropped 0 bases, with 9 bases sitting between them. CDR3 amino acids: CASSIGTGMNTEAFF. CDR3 DNA sequence: TGTGCCAGTAGTATAGGAACGGGAATGAACACTGAAGCTTTCTTT. Drawing the rest from reference TRBV19 and TRBJ1-1, the complete variable domain is DGGITQSPKYLFRKEGQNVTLSCEQNLNHDAMYWYRQDPGQGLRLIYYSQIVNDFQKGDIAEGYSVSREKKESFPLTVTSAQKNPTAFYLCASSIGTGMNTEAFFGQGTRLTVV.

This CDR3 is CASSRRGGEADTQYF. In DNA form, the CDR3 reads TGCGCCAGCAGCCGCCGGGGGGGAGAGGCAGATACGCAGTATTTT. This chain connects TRBV5-1 to TRBJ2-3; 8 nucleotides agree with TRBD2. The germline CDR1 and CDR2 sequences are SGHRS and YFSETQ. The J segment lost 4 bases and the V segment lost 4 bases, leaving 8 bases of the junction unmatched. The CDR3 is 15 amino acids.

This clone was seen just once. This rearrangement joins TRBV9 to TRBJ1-1; TRBD1 agrees at 10 bases. V shed 3 bases and J 4 bases; nucleotides not matched to a gene: 18. This CDR3 region has 19 residues. Germline-derived CDR1 and CDR2 are SGDLS and YYNGEE. The CDR3: CASSESRRTGGRVSTEAFF. For the CDR3, the DNA is TGTGCCAGCAGCGAATCAAGACGGACAGGGGGAAGAGTCAGCACTGAAGCTTTCTTT.

This clone appeared a few times. This chain links TRBV6-1 with TRBJ2-3; perhaps TRBD2 as D (5 bases). The germline V gene has CDR1 MNHNS and CDR2 SASEGT. Trimming stripped 8 bases from V and 6 bases from J, with 15 bases between. The CDR3 is 13 residues long. CDR3 loop: CASGPGNPDTQYF. Here the CDR3 DNA reads TGTGCCAGCGGTCCGGGAAACCCGGATACGCAGTATTTT.

The chain combines TRBV5-1 with TRBJ2-7; a weak D match, TRBD1 (6 bases). This CDR3 is 18 amino acids long. Trimming stripped 1 base from V and 1 base from J, with 21 bases between. Germline V gene data show CDR1 as SGHRS and CDR2 as YFSETQ. The CDR3: CASSLRGRGRQLSYEQYF. The DNA for the CDR3 is TGCGCCAGCAGCTTGAGGGGCAGGGGTCGTCAATTGTCCTACGAGCAGTACTTC.